This TCR beta chain was sequenced in a study of T cell repertoires in cytomegalovirus infection. TCRdb re-derived calls from the reads in MiXCR, one entry per CDR3 protein. The table records around 300,000 distinct CDR3 sequences, over 7.5% of them present only once. In this sample, this clonotype turned up a few times. Germline loops: CDR1 LNHNV, CDR2 YYDKDF (reference sequence). The CDR3 is 11 residues long. V shed 1 base and J shed 4 bases, with 1 base lying between them. Sequences were obtained from PBMCs. The chain joins TRBV15 to TRBJ1-1; D gene uncertain. This clonotype was sampled from a human donor in good health (CMV status not recorded). Some clones in this sample may be carry-over from other donors' samples. CDR3 sequence reads: CATSRATEAFF. Here the CDR3 DNA reads TGTGCCACCAGCAGAGCCACTGAAGCTTTCTTT.